Listed below are T cell receptor beta chains from one sample, sequenced in a study of blood T cell repertoires in COVID-19. Repertoires were generated with immunoSEQ multiplex PCR, while TCRdb's copy carries only in-frame clones and drops some. The sample includes around 150,000 clones, 70% to 85% of them seen just once. Material for sequencing was peripheral blood. The source is a woman older than 75 with acute or convalescent COVID-19. The CDR3 runs from the conserved cysteine through the conserved F or W. Fields, in order: clone size, V gene, D gene, J gene, CDR3 DNA, CDR3 protein. The D gene is left open where the match is weak. A clone size is listed for some rows: how often the clone was seen (once, few, many), or a class if it is expanded.

>.|TRBV3-1/TRBV3-2|TRBD2|TRBJ2-3
TGTGCCAGCAGCCAACCTCCCGGGACTAGCGGGAGAACAGATACGCAGTATTTT
CASSQPPGTSGRTDTQYF
>once|TRBV7-9|.|TRBJ1-4
TGTGCCAGCAGCTACCTATATGAAACTAATGAAAAACTGTTTTTT
CASSYLYETNEKLFF
>.|TRBV30|.|TRBJ1-5
TGTGCCTGGAGCCGTGGACAGCAGGGCAATCAGCCCCAGCATTTT
CAWSRGQQGNQPQHF
>.|TRBV5-4|TRBD2|TRBJ2-5
TGTGCCAGCAGCCGGGGGGGATCCGAGGAGACCCAGTACTTC
CASSRGGSEETQYF
>.|TRBV27|.|TRBJ2-2
TGTGCCAGCAGTTCATCTGTGAGCCCCGGGGAGCTGTTTTTT
CASSSSVSPGELFF
>once|TRBV18|.|TRBJ2-5
TGTGCCAGCTCACCCCCTAGCCAAGAGACCCAGTACTTC
CASSPPSQETQYF
>.|TRBV18|.|TRBJ2-7
TGTGCCAGCTCACCCCCGACAGGCAGCTACGAGCAGTACTTC
CASSPPTGSYEQYF
>.|TRBV7-9|TRBD1|TRBJ1-4
TGTGCCAGCAGCTTAGACAGGGGGGGAGAAAAACTGTTTTTT
CASSLDRGGEKLFF
>.|TRBV19|.|TRBJ2-5
TGTGCCAGTAGTATCCAGAAACAAGAGACCCAGTACTTC
CASSIQKQETQYF
>.|TRBV3-1/TRBV3-2|TRBD2|TRBJ2-2
TGTGCCAGCAGCCAAGATTTCGGGAGGAGGGGCGGGGAGCTGTTTTTT
CASSQDFGRRGGELFF
>.|TRBV9|TRBD1|TRBJ2-2
TGTGCCAGCAGATACGGGACAGGGAACACCGGGGAGCTGTTTTTT
CASRYGTGNTGELFF
>.|TRBV18|TRBD1|TRBJ1-2
TGTGCCAGCTCACCACGTCGGACAGGGGACGGCTACACCTTC
CASSPRRTGDGYTF
>.|TRBV4-1|.|TRBJ2-5
TGCGCCAGCAGCCCCAGGGGAATTGGAGAGACCCAGTACTTC
CASSPRGIGETQYF
>.|TRBV5-4|TRBD1|TRBJ2-4
TGTGCCAGCAGCTTGGGGGGACAGGCCAAAAACATTCAGTACTTC
CASSLGGQAKNIQYF
>.|TRBV29-1|TRBD2|TRBJ2-1
TGCAGCGTTGGAGTAGCGGGAGTTGAGCAGTTCTTC
CSVGVAGVEQFF
>.|TRBV18|.|TRBJ2-7
TGTGCCAGCTCACTCCCCTCCGGCGAGCAGTACTTC
CASSLPSGEQYF
>few|TRBV4-2|TRBD1|TRBJ2-7
TGTGCCAGCAGCCAAGAAAGGACAGGGGACCACGAGCAGTACTTC
CASSQERTGDHEQYF
>.|TRBV3-1/TRBV3-2|.|TRBJ2-1
TGTGCCAGCAGCCAACCGGTGGGAAGTCCTTTAGAGGGGGGGGATGAGCAGTTCTTC
CASSQPVGSPLEGGDEQFF
>.|TRBV20-1|.|TRBJ2-7
TGCAGTGCTAGAGTCAACTCCATCCAGTACTTC
CSARVNSIQYF
>.|TRBV7-8|TRBD1|TRBJ1-2
TGTGCCAGCAGCTTAAACTCCCAGGGGGCCAATGGCTACACCTTC
CASSLNSQGANGYTF
>.|TRBV15|.|TRBJ2-7
TGTGCCACCAGCAGAGTGGGCACAGGTTACGAGCAGTACTTC
CATSRVGTGYEQYF
>.|TRBV5-8|TRBD2|TRBJ2-1
TGTGCCAGCAGCTTGGGACTAGCGGGAGGCGGTTACAATGAGCAGTTCTTC
CASSLGLAGGGYNEQFF
>.|TRBV27|TRBD1|TRBJ2-7
TGTGCCAGCAGTCCCTACCGGGACAGGGATCGCGAGCAGTACTTC
CASSPYRDRDREQYF